This is a list of T cell receptor beta chains from one sample in a study of blood T cell repertoires in COVID-19. The protocol was immunoSEQ multiplex PCR, while the TCRdb copy is restricted to in-frame clones and leaves out a portion. There are roughly 220,000 clones in the sample; 80% occur only once, and around 6% lies in the top ten. The specimen sequenced was peripheral blood. The receptors stem from a woman in her seventies with acute or convalescent COVID-19. The CDR3 runs from the conserved cysteine through the conserved F or W. Clone size is given for some rows only: seen once, a few or many times, or a class if the clone is expanded.

clone_size v_call cdr3_aa
many TRBV29-1 CSAWETSSYNEQFF
. TRBV13 CASTLVGPVGGELFF
. TRBV18 CASSPPGSGRDNEQFF
. TRBV28 CASTPTPGVTNEKLFF
. TRBV9 CASSVDRERGSSGANVLTF
. TRBV19 CASNPRGGGSLMNTEAFF
. TRBV6-5 CASSYGSRYNEQFF
. TRBV2 CASSGTGGLNTEAFF
. TRBV11-2 CASSFSGTEAFF
. TRBV18 CASSPWTGVIYGYTF
. TRBV24-1 CATSDFFEGLAGSQETQYF
. TRBV24-1 CATSGSGTDTQYF
few TRBV18 CASSKIGANTGELFF
. TRBV18 CASSPLPGQGGQEQFF
once TRBV7-3 CASSFGSGTEAFF
. TRBV11-2 CASSWRDSNSPLHF
. TRBV7-9 CASSSTGGGQPQHF
. TRBV19 CASSINGGKTDTQYF
. TRBV28 CASTLPGASGTNEQFF
. TRBV7-9 CASSLGREPYEQYF
. TRBV11-3 CASSEVAQETQYF
. TRBV6-6 CASSYVVGEQFF
. TRBV6-4 CASSASGATYNEQFF
. TRBV5-1 CASSGPGQVGYEQYF
once TRBV5-3 CARKVPSTRLAGGPWEQYF
. TRBV28 CASLPASGRLVEQFF
once TRBV7-9 CASSRKTGRTEAFF
. TRBV28 CASRSGQGAFTEAFF
. TRBV2 CASTPGQGLGNQPQHF
. TRBV3-1/TRBV3-2 CASSSQGGDTEAFF
. TRBV5-4 CASSLGAGGPDNEQFF
many TRBV5-1 CASSSAGHNQETQYF
. TRBV3-1/TRBV3-2 CASSRTRPSGNTIYF
. TRBV4-2 CASSQDTATGPGELFF
. TRBV9 CASSAARGEKLFF
once TRBV4-2 CASSQGTGTSGGTDTQYF
. TRBV27 CASSSSGGGNNSPLHF
. TRBV18 CASSPTWEGPSSGANVLTF
few TRBV28 CATGASGIVYEQYF
once TRBV6-1 CASSETGSYNEQFF
. TRBV28 CASRSSNEQFF
. TRBV11-2 CASSLHVAGTQETQYF
. TRBV4-1 CASSQRHSYRELFYEQYF
. TRBV5-1 CASSLGGLGGTEAFF
. TRBV27 CASSRDRLEKLFF
. TRBV25-1 CASSGRQGVSYGYTF
. TRBV3-1/TRBV3-2 CASGLAGEETQYF
. TRBV27 CATRDRGNEQYF
. TRBV9 CASSVGQGDYEQYF
. TRBV10-3 CAISGTGGYEQYF
. TRBV2 CASRDTGQTNTEAFF